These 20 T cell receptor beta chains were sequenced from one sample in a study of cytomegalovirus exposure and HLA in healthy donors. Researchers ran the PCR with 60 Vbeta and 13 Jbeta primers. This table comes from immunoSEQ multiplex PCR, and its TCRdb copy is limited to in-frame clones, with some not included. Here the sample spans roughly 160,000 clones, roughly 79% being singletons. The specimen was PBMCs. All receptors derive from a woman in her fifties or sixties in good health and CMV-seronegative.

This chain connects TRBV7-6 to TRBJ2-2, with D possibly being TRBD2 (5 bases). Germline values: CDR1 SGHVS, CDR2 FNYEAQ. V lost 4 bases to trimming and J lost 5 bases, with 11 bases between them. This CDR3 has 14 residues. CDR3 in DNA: TGTGCCAGCAGCTCCGGAACGGGAACCGGGGAGCTGTTTTTT. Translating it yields CASSSGTGTGELFF.

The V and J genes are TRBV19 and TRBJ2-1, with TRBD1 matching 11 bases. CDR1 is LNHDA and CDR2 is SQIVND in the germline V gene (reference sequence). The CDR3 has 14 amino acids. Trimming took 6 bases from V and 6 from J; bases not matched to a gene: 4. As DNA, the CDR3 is TGTGCCAGTAGCCCCGGGACAGGGGGCAATGAGCAGTTCTTC. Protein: CASSPGTGGNEQFF.

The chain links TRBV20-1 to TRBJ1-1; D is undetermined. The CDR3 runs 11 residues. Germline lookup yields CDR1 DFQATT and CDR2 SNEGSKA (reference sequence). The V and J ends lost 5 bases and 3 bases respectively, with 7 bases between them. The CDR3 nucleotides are TGCAGTGCTCCCGGAGACACTGAAGCTTTCTTT. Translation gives CSAPGDTEAFF.

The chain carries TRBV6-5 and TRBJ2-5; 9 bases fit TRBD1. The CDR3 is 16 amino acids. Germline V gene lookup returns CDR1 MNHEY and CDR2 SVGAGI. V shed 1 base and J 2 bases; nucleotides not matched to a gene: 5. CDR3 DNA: TGTGCCAGCAGTTACTACGGGACAGGGCGACAAGAGACCCAGTACTTC. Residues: CASSYYGTGRQETQYF.

The CDR3 nucleotides read TGTGCCAGTGCTCGGACTAGCGGGAGCACCTACGAGCAGTACTTC. Protein sequence: CASARTSGSTYEQYF. The gene calls are TRBV6-5 and TRBJ2-5, with 13 bases fitting TRBD2. The J call may be wrong; the DNA end is better matched by TRBJ2-7. CDR3 size: 15 residues. Germline lookup yields CDR1 MNHEY and CDR2 SVGAGI.

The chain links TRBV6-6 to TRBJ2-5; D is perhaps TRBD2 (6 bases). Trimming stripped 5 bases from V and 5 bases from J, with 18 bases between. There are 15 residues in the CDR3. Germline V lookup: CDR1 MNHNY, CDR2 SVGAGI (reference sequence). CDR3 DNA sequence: TGTGCCAGCAGTACTGACATGGGCGGAGGGGAGACCCAGTACTTC. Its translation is CASSTDMGGGETQYF.

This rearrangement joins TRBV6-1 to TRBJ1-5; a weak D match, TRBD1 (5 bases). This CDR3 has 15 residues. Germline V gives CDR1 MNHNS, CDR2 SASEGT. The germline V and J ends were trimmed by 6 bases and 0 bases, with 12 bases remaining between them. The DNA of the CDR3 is TGTGCCAGCAGCCCCATACAGGTTAGCAATCAGCCCCAGCATTTT. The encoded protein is CASSPIQVSNQPQHF.

The CDR3 loop reads CATSRGTGGYGRGYEQYF. The CDR3 DNA reads as TGTGCCACCAGCAGGGGAACCGGGGGGTACGGAAGGGGCTACGAGCAGTACTTC. This rearrangement joins TRBV15 to TRBJ2-7; 7 bases match TRBD2. Germline V gene lookup returns CDR1 LNHNV and CDR2 YYDKDF (reference sequence). V lost 3 bases to trimming and J lost 3 bases; unmatched junction nucleotides: 17. There are 18 residues in the CDR3.

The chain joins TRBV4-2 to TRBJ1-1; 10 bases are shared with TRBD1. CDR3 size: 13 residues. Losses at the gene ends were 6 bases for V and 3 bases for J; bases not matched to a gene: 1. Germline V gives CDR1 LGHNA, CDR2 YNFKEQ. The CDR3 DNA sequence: TGTGCCAGCAGTGGACAGGGGGACACTGAAGCTTTCTTT. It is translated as CASSGQGDTEAFF.

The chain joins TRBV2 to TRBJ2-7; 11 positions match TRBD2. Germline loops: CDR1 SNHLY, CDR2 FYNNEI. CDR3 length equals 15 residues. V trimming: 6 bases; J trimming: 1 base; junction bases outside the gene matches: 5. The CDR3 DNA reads TGTGCCAGCAGGGTAGCGGGAGGGCCTTCCTACGAGCAGTACTTC. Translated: CASRVAGGPSYEQYF.

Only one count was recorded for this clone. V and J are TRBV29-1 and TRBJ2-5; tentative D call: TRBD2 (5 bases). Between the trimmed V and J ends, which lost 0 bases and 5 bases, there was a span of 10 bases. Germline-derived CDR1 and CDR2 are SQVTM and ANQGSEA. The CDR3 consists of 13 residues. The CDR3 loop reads CSVEDGGWETQYF. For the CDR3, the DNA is TGCAGCGTTGAAGATGGAGGCTGGGAGACCCAGTACTTC.

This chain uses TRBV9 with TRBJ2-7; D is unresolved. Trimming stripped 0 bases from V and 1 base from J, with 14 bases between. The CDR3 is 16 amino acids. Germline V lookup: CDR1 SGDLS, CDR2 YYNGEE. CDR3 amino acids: CASSVEEGLGSYEQYF. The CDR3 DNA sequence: TGTGCCAGCAGCGTAGAGGAAGGCCTCGGGTCCTACGAGCAGTACTTC.

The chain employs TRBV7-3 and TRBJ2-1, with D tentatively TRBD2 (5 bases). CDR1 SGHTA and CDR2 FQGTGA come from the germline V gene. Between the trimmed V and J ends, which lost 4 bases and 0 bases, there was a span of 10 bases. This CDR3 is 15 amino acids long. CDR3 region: CASSSGESSYNEQFF. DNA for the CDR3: TGTGCCAGCAGCTCCGGGGAGAGCTCCTACAATGAGCAGTTCTTC.

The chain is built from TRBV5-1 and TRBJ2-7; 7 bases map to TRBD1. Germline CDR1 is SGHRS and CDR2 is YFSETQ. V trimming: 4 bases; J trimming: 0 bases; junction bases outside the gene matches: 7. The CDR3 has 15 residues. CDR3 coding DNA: TGCGCCAGCAGCCCGACAGGGACCAGCTCCTACGAGCAGTACTTC. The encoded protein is CASSPTGTSSYEQYF.

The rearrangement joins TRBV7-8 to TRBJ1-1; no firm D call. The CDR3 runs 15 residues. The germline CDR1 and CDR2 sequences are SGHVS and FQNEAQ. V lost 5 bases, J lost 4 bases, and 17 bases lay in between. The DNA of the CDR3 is TGTGCCAGCAGCCCCAGGACGGGAAAGGGCACTGAAGCTTTCTTT. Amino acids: CASSPRTGKGTEAFF. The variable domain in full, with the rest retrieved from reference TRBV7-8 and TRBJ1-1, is GAGVSQSPRYKVAKRGQDVALRCDPISGHVSLFWYQQALGQGPEFLTYFQNEAQLDKSGLPSDRFFAERPEGSVSTLKIQRTQQEDSAVYLCASSPRTGKGTEAFFGQGTRLTVV.

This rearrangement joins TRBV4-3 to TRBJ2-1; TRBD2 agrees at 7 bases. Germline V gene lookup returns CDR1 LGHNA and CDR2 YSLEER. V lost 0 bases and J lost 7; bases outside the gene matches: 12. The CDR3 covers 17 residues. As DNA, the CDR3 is TGCGCCAGCAGCCAAGATCTTAGGGGCGGGGGTGAAAATGAGCAGTTCTTC. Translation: CASSQDLRGGGENEQFF.

CDR3 DNA sequence: TGTGCCAGCAGTTGGACAGAGAATCAGCCCCAGCATTTT. Its protein is CASSWTENQPQHF. The chain has TRBV6-6 and TRBJ1-5, with D perhaps matching TRBD1 (6 bases). V lost 4 bases to trimming and J lost 4 bases, with 8 bases between them. CDR1 is MNHNY and CDR2 is SVGAGI in the germline V gene (reference sequence). This CDR3 has 13 amino acids.

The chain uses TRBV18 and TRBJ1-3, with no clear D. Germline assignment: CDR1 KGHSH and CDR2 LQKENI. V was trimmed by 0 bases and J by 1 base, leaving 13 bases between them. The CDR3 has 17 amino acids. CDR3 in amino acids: CASSPPGRPDSGNTIYF. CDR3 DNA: TGTGCCAGCTCACCACCGGGCAGGCCAGATTCTGGAAACACCATATATTTT.

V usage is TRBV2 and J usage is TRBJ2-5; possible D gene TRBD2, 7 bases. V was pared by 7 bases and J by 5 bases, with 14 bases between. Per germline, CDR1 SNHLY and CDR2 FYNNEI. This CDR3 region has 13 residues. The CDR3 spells CASKWGGRETQYF. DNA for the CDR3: TGTGCCAGCAAGTGGGGGGGCCGGGAGACCCAGTACTTC.

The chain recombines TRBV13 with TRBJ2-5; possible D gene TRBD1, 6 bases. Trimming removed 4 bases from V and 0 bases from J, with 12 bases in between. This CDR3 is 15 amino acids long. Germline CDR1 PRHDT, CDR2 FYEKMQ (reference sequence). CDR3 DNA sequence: TGTGCCAGCAGCTCCCGGGACAACTACCAAGAGACCCAGTACTTC. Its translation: CASSSRDNYQETQYF. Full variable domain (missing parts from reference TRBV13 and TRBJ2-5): AAGVIQSPRHLIKEKRETATLKCYPIPRHDTVYWYQQGPGQDPQFLISFYEKMQSDKGSIPDRFSAQQFSDYHSELNMSSLELGDSALYFCASSSRDNYQETQYFGPGTRLLVL.